These T cell receptor beta chains were read from a single sample in a study of blood T cells in healthy people across ages. TCRdb reanalysed the 5' RACE reads using MiXCR and keeps one entry per CDR3 protein. The table records 700,000 to 950,000 distinct CDR3 sequences, over 45% of them present only once. The source material was blood. The source of these receptors is a man between 25 and 39 years old in good health. The conserved cysteine and the conserved F or W are not part of the CDR3 here. Fields, in order: clone size, CDR3 length, J gene, V gene, CDR3 protein. The size field is filled for only some rows; it gives once, few, many or a size class.

- | 11 | TRBJ1-2 | TRBV29-1 | SASGGRSSGYT
few | 12 | TRBJ1-2 | TRBV5-5 | ASSLQGVNYGYT
few | 11 | TRBJ2-1 | TRBV7-2 | ASGVGSNNEQF
few | 12 | TRBJ2-7 | TRBV29-1 | SVEVGQGIQEQY
few | 12 | TRBJ1-2 | TRBV25-1 | ASSPHLSNYGYT
few | 12 | TRBJ1-1 | TRBV5-1 | ASSATTGTHEAF
- | 11 | TRBJ2-1 | TRBV29-1 | SVVTAGRHEQF
few | 11 | TRBJ1-2 | TRBV28 | ASNPARNYGYT
- | 14 | TRBJ2-5 | TRBV7-2 | ASSLAGAGAGETQY
- | 16 | TRBJ2-7 | TRBV4-3 | ASSQVGVSSRGPHEQY
- | 13 | TRBJ2-3 | TRBV20-1 | SARGTHASTDTQY
few | 11 | TRBJ1-2 | TRBV29-1 | SVPRNSLGRDT
- | 15 | TRBJ2-5 | TRBV4-3 | ASSQEVFRRTQETQY
many | 11 | TRBJ2-5 | TRBV7-2 | ASSRDRGETQY
once | 12 | TRBJ1-2 | TRBV7-9 | ASSRQRQGKGYT
- | 14 | TRBJ2-1 | TRBV6-1 | ASSEFPGQHYNEQF
- | 13 | - | TRBV11-2 | ASSLTGGYENIQY